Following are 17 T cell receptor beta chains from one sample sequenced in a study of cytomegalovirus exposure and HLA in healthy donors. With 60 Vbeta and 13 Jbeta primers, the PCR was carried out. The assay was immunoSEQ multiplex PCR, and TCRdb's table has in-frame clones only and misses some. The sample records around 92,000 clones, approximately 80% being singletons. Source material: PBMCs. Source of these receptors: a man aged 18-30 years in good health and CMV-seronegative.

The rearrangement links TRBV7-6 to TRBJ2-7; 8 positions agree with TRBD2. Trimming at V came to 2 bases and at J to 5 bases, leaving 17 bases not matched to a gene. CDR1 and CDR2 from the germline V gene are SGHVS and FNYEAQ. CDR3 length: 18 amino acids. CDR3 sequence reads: CASSLRVDRAGEGNEQYF. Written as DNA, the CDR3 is TGTGCCAGCAGCTTAAGGGTAGACCGAGCGGGGGAAGGAAACGAGCAGTACTTC.

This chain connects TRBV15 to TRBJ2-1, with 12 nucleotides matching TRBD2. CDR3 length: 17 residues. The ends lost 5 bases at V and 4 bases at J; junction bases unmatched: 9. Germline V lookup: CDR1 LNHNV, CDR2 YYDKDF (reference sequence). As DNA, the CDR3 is TGTGCCACCAGCTTACGGACTAGCGGGGCTAGTTACAATGAGCAGTTCTTC. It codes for CATSLRTSGASYNEQFF.

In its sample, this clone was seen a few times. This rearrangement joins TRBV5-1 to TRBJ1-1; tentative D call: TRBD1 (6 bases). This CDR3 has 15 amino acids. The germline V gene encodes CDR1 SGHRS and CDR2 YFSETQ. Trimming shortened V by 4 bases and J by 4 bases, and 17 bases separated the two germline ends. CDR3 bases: TGCGCCAGCAGCACCCGAGGGACACGGGGCACTGAAGCTTTCTTT. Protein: CASSTRGTRGTEAFF.

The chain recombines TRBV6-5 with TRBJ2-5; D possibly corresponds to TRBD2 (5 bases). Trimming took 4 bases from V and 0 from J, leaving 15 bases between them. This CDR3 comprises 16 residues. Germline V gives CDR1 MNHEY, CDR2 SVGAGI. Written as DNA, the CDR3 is TGTGCCAGCAGTTCTCAACTCCCGGGGAACCAAGAGACCCAGTACTTC. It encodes CASSSQLPGNQETQYF.

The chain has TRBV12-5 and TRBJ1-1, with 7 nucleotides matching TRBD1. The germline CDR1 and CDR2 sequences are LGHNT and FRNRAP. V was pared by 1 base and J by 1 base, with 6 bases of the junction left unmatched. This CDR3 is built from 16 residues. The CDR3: CASGLGVNRGNTEAFF. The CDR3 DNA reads TGTGCTAGTGGTTTGGGCGTCAACAGGGGGAACACTGAAGCTTTCTTT.

CDR3 sequence reads: CASSRTANYGYTF. In nucleotides, the CDR3 is TGTGCCAGCAGTAGGACAGCTAACTATGGCTACACCTTC. V and J are TRBV27 and TRBJ1-2; maybe TRBD1 (6 bases). Trimming shortened V by 5 bases and J by 0 bases, and 7 bases separated the two germline ends. The germline V gene encodes CDR1 MNHEY and CDR2 SMNVEV (reference sequence). The CDR3 extends over 13 amino acids.

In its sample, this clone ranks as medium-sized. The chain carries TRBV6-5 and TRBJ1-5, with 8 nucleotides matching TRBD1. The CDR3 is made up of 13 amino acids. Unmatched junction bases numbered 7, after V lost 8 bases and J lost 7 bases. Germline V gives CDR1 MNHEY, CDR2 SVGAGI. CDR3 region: CASSTGGYQPQHF. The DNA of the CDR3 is TGTGCCAGCTCTACAGGGGGATACCAGCCCCAGCATTTT.

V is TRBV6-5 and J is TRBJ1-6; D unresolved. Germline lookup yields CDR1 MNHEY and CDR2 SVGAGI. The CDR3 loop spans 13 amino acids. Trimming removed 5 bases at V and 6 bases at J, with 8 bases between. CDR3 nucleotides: TGTGCCAGCAGTGCCCCTAGTAATTCACCCCTCCACTTT. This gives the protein CASSAPSNSPLHF.

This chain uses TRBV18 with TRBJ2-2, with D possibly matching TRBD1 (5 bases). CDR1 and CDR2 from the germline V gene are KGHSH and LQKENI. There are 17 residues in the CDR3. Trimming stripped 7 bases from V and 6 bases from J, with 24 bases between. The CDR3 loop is CASLTWSRVVSPGELFF. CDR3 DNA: TGTGCCAGCTTGACGTGGTCCAGGGTTGTTTCCCCCGGGGAGCTGTTTTTT.

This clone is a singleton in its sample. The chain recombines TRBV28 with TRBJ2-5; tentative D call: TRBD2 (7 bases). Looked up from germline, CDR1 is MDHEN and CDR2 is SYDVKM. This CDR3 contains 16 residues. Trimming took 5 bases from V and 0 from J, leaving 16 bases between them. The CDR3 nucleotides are TGTGCCAGCAGTCCAGGGGCTCTAGCGGACCAAGAGACCCAGTACTTC. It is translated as CASSPGALADQETQYF.

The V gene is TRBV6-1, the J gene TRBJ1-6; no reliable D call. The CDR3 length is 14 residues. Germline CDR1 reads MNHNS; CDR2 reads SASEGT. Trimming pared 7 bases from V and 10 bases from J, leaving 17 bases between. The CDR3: CASTTIPSKSPLHF. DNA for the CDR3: TGTGCCAGCACTACGATCCCGAGTAAGTCACCCCTCCACTTT.

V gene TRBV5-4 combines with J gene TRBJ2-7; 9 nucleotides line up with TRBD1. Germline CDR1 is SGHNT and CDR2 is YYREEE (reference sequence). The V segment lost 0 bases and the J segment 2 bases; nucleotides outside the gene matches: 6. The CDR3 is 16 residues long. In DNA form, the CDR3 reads TGTGCCAGCAGCTTGGAGCCGGGACAGGGAACCTACGAGCAGTACTTC. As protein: CASSLEPGQGTYEQYF. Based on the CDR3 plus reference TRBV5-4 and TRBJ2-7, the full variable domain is ETGVTQSPTHLIKTRGQQVTLRCSSQSGHNTVSWYQQALGQGPQFIFQYYREEENGRGNFPPRFSGLQFPNYSSELNVNALELDDSALYLCASSLEPGQGTYEQYFGPGTRLTVT.

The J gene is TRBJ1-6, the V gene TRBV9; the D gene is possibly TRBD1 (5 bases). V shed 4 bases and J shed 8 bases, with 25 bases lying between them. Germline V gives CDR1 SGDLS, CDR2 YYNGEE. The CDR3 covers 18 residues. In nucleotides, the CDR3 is TGTGCCAGCAGCCCTCGGGGGGGGGTGGGGTTATCTGATTCACCCCTCCACTTT. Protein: CASSPRGGVGLSDSPLHF.

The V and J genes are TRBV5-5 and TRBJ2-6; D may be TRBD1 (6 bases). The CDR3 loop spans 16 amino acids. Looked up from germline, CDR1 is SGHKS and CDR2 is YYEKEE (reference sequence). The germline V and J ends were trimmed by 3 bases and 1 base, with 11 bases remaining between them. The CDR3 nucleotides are TGTGCCAGCAGCTCCCAGGGGACGTCTGGGGCCAACGTCCTGACTTTC. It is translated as CASSSQGTSGANVLTF.

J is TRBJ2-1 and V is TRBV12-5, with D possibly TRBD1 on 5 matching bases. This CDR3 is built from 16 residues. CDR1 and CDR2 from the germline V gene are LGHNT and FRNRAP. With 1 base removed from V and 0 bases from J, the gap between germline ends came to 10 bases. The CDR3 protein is CASGLATASSYNEQFF. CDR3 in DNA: TGTGCTAGTGGTTTGGCGACAGCGAGCTCCTACAATGAGCAGTTCTTC.

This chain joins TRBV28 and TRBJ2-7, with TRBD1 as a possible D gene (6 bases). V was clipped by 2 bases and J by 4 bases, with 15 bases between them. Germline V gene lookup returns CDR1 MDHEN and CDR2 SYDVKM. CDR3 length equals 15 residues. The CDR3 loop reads CASSLPAGVYYEQYF. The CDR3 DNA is TGTGCCAGCAGTTTACCGGCAGGGGTTTATTACGAGCAGTACTTC.

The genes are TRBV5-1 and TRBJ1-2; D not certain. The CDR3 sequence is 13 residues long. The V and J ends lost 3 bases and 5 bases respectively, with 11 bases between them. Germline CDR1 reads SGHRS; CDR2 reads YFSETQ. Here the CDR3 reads CASSSSEGYGYTF. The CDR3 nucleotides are TGCGCCAGCAGCTCTTCGGAGGGTTATGGCTACACCTTC.